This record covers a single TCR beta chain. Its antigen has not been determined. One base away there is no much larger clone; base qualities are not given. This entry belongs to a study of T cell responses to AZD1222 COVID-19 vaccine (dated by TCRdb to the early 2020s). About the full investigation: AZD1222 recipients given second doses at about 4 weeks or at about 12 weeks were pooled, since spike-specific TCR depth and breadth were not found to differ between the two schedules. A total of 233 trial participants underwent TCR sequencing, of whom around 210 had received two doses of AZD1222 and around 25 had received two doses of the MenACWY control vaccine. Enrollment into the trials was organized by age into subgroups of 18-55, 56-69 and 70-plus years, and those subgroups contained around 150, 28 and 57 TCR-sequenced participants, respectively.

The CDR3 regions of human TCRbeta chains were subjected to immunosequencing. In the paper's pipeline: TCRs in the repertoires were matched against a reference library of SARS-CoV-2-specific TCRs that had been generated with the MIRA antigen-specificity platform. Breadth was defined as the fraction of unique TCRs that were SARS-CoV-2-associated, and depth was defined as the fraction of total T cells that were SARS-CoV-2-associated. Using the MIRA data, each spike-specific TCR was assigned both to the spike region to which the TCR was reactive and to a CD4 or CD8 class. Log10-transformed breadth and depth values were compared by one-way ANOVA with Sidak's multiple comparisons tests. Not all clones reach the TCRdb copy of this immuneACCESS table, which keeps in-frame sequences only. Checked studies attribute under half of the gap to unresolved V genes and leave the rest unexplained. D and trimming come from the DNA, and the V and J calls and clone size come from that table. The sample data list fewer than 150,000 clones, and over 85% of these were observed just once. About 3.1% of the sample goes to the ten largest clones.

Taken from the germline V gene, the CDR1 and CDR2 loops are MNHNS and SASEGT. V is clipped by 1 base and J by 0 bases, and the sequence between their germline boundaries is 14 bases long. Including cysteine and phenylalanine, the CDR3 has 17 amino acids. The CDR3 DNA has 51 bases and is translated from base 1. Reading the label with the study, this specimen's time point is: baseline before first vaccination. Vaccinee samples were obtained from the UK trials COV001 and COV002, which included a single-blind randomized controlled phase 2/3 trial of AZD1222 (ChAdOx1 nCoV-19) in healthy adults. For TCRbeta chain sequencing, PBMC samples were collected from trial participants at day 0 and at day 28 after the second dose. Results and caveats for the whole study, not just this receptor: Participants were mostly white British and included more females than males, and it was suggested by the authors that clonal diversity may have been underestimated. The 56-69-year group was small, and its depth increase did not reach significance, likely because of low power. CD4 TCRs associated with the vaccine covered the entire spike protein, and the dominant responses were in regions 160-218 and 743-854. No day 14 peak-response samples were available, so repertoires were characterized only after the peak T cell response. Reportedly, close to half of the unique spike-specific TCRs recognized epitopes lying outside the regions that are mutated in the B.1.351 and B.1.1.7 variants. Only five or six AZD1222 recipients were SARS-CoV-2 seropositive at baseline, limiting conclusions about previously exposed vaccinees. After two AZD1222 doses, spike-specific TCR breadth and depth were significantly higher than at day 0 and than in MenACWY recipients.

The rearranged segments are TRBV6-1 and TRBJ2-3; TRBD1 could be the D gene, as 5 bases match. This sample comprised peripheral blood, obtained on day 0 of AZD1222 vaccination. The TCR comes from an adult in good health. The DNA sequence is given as TGTGCCAGCAGTGAAGGGAGACAGACCTTTAGCACAGATACGCAGTATTTT. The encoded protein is CASSEGRQTFSTDTQYF.